Following are 23 T cell receptor beta chains from one sample sequenced in a study of T cells in Graves' hyperthyroidism and ophthalmopathy. Amplification targeted TCR beta CDR3 regions from RNA transcripts. HTBI primers were employed in a first-round RT-PCR of the TCR CDR3. One entry per CDR3 protein, called by TCRdb with MiXCR from the multiplex PCR reads. Of over 250,000 distinct CDR3 sequences listed, about 20% are singletons. Sequencing was performed on blood. The receptors shown here come from a man aged 25 to 40 with Graves' ophthalmopathy.

Many counts were recorded for this clonotype. CDR3 in DNA: TGTGCCAGCAGCCAAGAGGCTGGCAATGAGCAGTTCTTC. Protein product: CASSQEAGNEQFF. The chain recombines TRBV3-1 with TRBJ2-1; no clear D gene. The CDR3 runs 13 residues. V lost 0 bases, J lost 6 bases, and 6 bases lay in between. Germline CDR1 LGHDT, CDR2 YNNKEL (reference sequence).

This clonotype was picked up many times. This chain links TRBV20-1 with TRBJ2-7, with 14 positions matching TRBD2. The CDR3 has 14 amino acids. The germline V gene encodes CDR1 DFQATT and CDR2 SNEGSKA (reference sequence). V trimming: 5 bases; J trimming: 5 bases; junction bases outside the gene matches: 5. The CDR3 region has the DNA TGCAGTGCTTTAGGGACTAGCGGGAGAAACGAGCAGTACTTC. It yields the protein CSALGTSGRNEQYF.

V gene TRBV6-1 combines with J gene TRBJ2-7; D tentatively reads TRBD1 or TRBD2 (5 bases each). The germline V gene encodes CDR1 MNHNS and CDR2 SASEGT. V was shortened by 11 bases and J by 5 bases, with 16 bases between the two germline ends. The CDR3 extends over 12 amino acids. CDR3 nucleotide sequence: TGTGCCTCCTCCGGGGCCGGCAACGAGCAGTACTTC. The encoded protein is CASSGAGNEQYF.

The chain combines TRBV4-1 with TRBJ1-5, with D unclear. The CDR3 covers 16 residues. V lost 0 bases to trimming and J lost 0 bases, with 9 bases between them. The germline V gene has CDR1 MGHRA and CDR2 YSYEKL. CDR3 amino acids: CASSQEGGYSNQPQHF. The CDR3 DNA follows: TGCGCCAGCAGCCAAGAGGGCGGCTATAGCAATCAGCCCCAGCATTTT.

This rearrangement joins TRBV18 to TRBJ2-1, with D possibly being TRBD1 (5 bases). The CDR3 has 17 amino acids. V lost 2 bases, J lost 2 bases, and 16 bases lay in between. Germline V gene data show CDR1 as KGHSH and CDR2 as LQKENI. CDR3 DNA: TGTGCCAGCTCACCAAGGGGCGACAGTCTCACCTACAATGAGCAGTTCTTC. Encoded protein: CASSPRGDSLTYNEQFF.

This clonotype was counted a few times. The chain combines TRBV10-1 with TRBJ2-1; unclear D gene. This CDR3 contains 14 residues. The V gene lost 0 bases and the J gene lost 6 bases, with 9 bases spanning the gap. Germline V lookup: CDR1 WNHNN, CDR2 SYGVQD (reference sequence). CDR3 coding DNA: TGCGCCAGCAGTGAGTCTCCGGGCTTCAATGAGCAGTTCTTC. This gives the protein CASSESPGFNEQFF.

CDR3 DNA: TGTGCCAGCACGTCCAGAGTTGGCGGGAGGGCCGGAAAGACCCAGTACTTC. Amino acids: CASTSRVGGRAGKTQYF. The chain is built from TRBV27 and TRBJ2-5; TRBD2 matches 9 bases. Per germline, CDR1 MNHEY and CDR2 SMNVEV (reference sequence). CDR3 length equals 17 residues. The trim removed 7 bases at V and 6 bases at J, leaving 18 bases unmatched.

The V gene is TRBV20-1, the J gene TRBJ1-5; 10 positions agree with TRBD1. From germline, CDR1 is DFQATT and CDR2 SNEGSKA (reference sequence). With V trimmed by 4 bases and J by 2 bases, 5 bases remained unmatched. The CDR3 has 15 amino acids. The CDR3 sequence is CSAIRQGAGNQPQHF. The CDR3 DNA is TGCAGTGCTATCCGACAGGGGGCCGGCAATCAGCCCCAGCATTTT.

This chain links TRBV24-1 with TRBJ2-3; TRBD1 is a possible D gene (5 bases). Trimming shortened V by 11 bases and J by 2 bases, and 13 bases separated the two germline ends. The CDR3 extends over 13 amino acids. From germline, CDR1 is KGHDR and CDR2 SFDVKD. The CDR3 DNA reads TGTGCCAGAGAGACAGAATTCACAGATACGCAGTATTTT. Residues: CARETEFTDTQYF.

Comments on this clonotype: This sequence may be a read error, since a much larger clone differs from it by one base. The V and J genes are TRBV7-9 and TRBJ2-5, with 12 bases lining up with TRBD2. V trimming: 5 bases; J trimming: 9 bases; junction bases outside the gene matches: 4. Germline loops: CDR1 SEHNR, CDR2 FQNEAQ (reference sequence). The CDR3 consists of 13 residues. CDR3 in DNA: TGTGCCAGCAGCACCACTAGCGGGAGGTCCCAGTACTTC. This encodes CASSTTSGRSQYF.

Ten or more counts support this clonotype. This chain joins TRBV7-8 and TRBJ2-1; maybe TRBD2 (5 bases). V lost 5 bases to trimming and J lost 8 bases, with 19 bases between them. This CDR3 is built from 15 residues. Germline lookup yields CDR1 SGHVS and CDR2 FQNEAQ. CDR3 sequence: CASSPWRTGRHEQFF. The CDR3 nucleotides read TGTGCCAGCAGCCCCTGGCGGACGGGAAGGCATGAGCAGTTCTTC.

The table lists this clonotype with a few counts. The chain combines TRBV11-2 with TRBJ1-3; D possibly corresponds to TRBD1 (6 bases). The V and J ends lost 5 bases and 0 bases respectively, with 17 bases between them. This CDR3 has 17 amino acids. Germline V gene lookup returns CDR1 SGHAT and CDR2 FQNNGV. The DNA for the CDR3 is TGTGCCAGCAGCCGAAACAGGGACCCCCTCTCTGGAAACACCATATATTTT. It is translated as CASSRNRDPLSGNTIYF. Supplemented by reference TRBV11-2 and TRBJ1-3, the full variable domain reads EAGVAQSPRYKIIEKRQSVAFWCNPISGHATLYWYQQILGQGPKLLIQFQNNGVVDDSQLPKDRFSAERLKGVDSTLKIQPAKLEDSAVYLCASSRNRDPLSGNTIYFGEGSWLTVV.

This clonotype was detected only a few times. The rearrangement links TRBV24-1 to TRBJ1-2, with 10 bases aligning to TRBD1. CDR1 is KGHDR and CDR2 is SFDVKD in the germline V gene. V lost 3 bases and J lost 6; bases outside the gene matches: 9. The CDR3 contains 16 residues. The CDR3 loop reads CATSDPGQGPLDGYTF. The DNA of the CDR3 is TGTGCCACCAGTGATCCGGGACAGGGGCCCTTGGATGGCTACACCTTC.

The CDR3 sequence is CASSSPTRGSGNTIYF. The CDR3 DNA is TGTGCCAGCAGCTCCCCGACCAGGGGTTCCGGAAACACCATATATTTT. This chain connects TRBV7-9 to TRBJ1-3, with a tentative D call TRBD1 (6 bases). The CDR3 extends over 16 amino acids. CDR1 and CDR2 (germline): SEHNR, FQNEAQ (reference sequence). Trimming pared 4 bases from V and 4 bases from J, leaving 17 bases between. Combining the CDR3 with reference TRBV7-9 and TRBJ1-3 gives the whole variable domain DTGVSQNPRHKITKRGQNVTFRCDPISEHNRLYWYRQTLGQGPEFLTYFQNEAQLEKSRLLSDRFSAERPKGSFSTLEIQRTEQGDSAMYLCASSSPTRGSGNTIYFGEGSWLTVV.

Points on this clonotype: The junction departs from germline at one end; a sequencing error may be responsible. The CDR3 region has the DNA TGTACCAGCAGCCCCCTTGGGGGGACTGAAGCTTTCTTT. It codes for CTSSPLGGTEAFF. The chain links TRBV7-3 to TRBJ1-1; possibly TRBD1 for D (5 bases). Germline CDR1 SGHTA, CDR2 FQGTGA. This CDR3 is 13 amino acids long.

V and J are TRBV20-1 and TRBJ2-1, with 11 bases that match TRBD2. J gave up 0 bases and V 4 bases, and 5 bases lay outside the gene matches. The germline V gene encodes CDR1 DFQATT and CDR2 SNEGSKA (reference sequence). The CDR3 runs 16 residues. The CDR3 coding sequence is TGCAGTGCTACGGGGACTAGCGGTAGCTCCTACAATGAGCAGTTCTTC. Its translation is CSATGTSGSSYNEQFF.

Only a few counts were recorded for this clonotype. CDR3 loop: CASRPRVTSTGELFF. DNA for the CDR3: TGTGCCAGCAGGCCTCGAGTAACCAGCACCGGGGAGCTGTTTTTT. The chain couples TRBV3-1 to TRBJ2-2; D gene uncertain. CDR3 length: 15 residues. V lost 6 bases to trimming and J lost 4 bases, with 15 bases between them. Germline lookup yields CDR1 LGHDT and CDR2 YNNKEL (reference sequence).

The CDR3 here is CSATYRTSGSYEQYF. CDR3 bases: TGCAGTGCGACTTATCGGACTAGCGGGTCGTACGAGCAGTACTTC. J is TRBJ2-7 and V is TRBV20-1; 11 bases match TRBD2. The junction had 11 bases not matched to a gene; V was cut back by 6 bases and J by 4 bases. In germline, CDR1 is DFQATT, CDR2 SNEGSKA (reference sequence). This CDR3 contains 15 residues.

This clonotype was seen only a few times. The chain uses TRBV5-1 and TRBJ2-1; the D gene is possibly TRBD2 (7 bases). Looked up from germline, CDR1 is SGHRS and CDR2 is YFSETQ. V lost 9 bases, J lost 11 bases, and 24 bases lay in between. This CDR3 comprises 14 residues. The CDR3 spells CATRGGGDAGKQFF. The DNA for the CDR3 is TGCGCCACCCGAGGCGGGGGCGATGCGGGAAAGCAGTTCTTC.

V usage is TRBV7-2 and J usage is TRBJ1-2; the D is unclear. The CDR3 loop spans 14 amino acids. V was pared by 2 bases and J by 8 bases, with 15 bases between. Per the germline V gene, CDR1 is SGHTA and CDR2 is FQGNSA. The CDR3 DNA reads TGTGCCAGCAGCTTATACATCCCCAAGGACGGCTACACCTTC. This encodes CASSLYIPKDGYTF.

The chain has TRBV4-1 and TRBJ2-2, with D possibly being TRBD1 (6 bases). The V end lost 7 bases, the J end lost 5 bases, and 17 bases lay between the germline ends. The CDR3 sequence is 15 residues long. Germline values: CDR1 MGHRA, CDR2 YSYEKL. The CDR3 sequence: CASKEQGVETGELFF. The DNA of the CDR3 is TGCGCCAGCAAAGAACAGGGCGTGGAGACCGGGGAGCTGTTTTTT.

A word on this clonotype: One base away lies a much larger clone, so this may be a sequencing read error. V is TRBV3-1 and J is TRBJ2-1; D gene ambiguous. The J call may be wrong; the DNA end is better matched by TRBJ2-7. CDR1 LGHDT and CDR2 YNNKEL come from the germline V gene (reference sequence). The CDR3 has 13 residues. This CDR3 reads CASIGYSNNEQYF. CDR3 DNA: TGTGCCAGCATTGGCTACTCCAACAATGAGCAGTACTTC.

This clonotype was seen repeatedly, ten times or more. This rearrangement joins TRBV20-1 to TRBJ2-7; possible D gene TRBD1, 6 bases. The ends were cut back, 3 bases at V and 1 base at J, with 19 bases in the middle. The CDR3 length is 16 residues. Germline V lookup: CDR1 DFQATT, CDR2 SNEGSKA (reference sequence). The CDR3 sequence is CSASGSHAGASYEQYF. DNA for the CDR3: TGCAGTGCTAGTGGGTCTCACGCAGGGGCTTCCTACGAGCAGTACTTC.